The sequence of this TCR beta chain was determined in a study of T cell responses to AZD1222 COVID-19 vaccine. The CDR3 has 15 residues. Per germline, CDR1 SQVTM and CDR2 ANQGSEA. Trimming shortened V by 4 bases and J by 3 bases, and 18 bases separated the two germline ends. Sequenced by immunoSEQ multiplex PCR; TCRdb stores in-frame clones only, minus some. The repertoire holds over 50,000 clones, approximately 88% seen once, with approximately 30% in the top ten. Study-level points and caveats: With two AZD1222 doses given, Spike-specific TCR breadth and depth both rose.

To note about this clone: Its antigen is unknown.

The material sequenced was peripheral blood, taken on day 0 of AZD1222 vaccination. The source of this sequence is an adult in good health. The chain employs TRBV29-1 and TRBJ1-2; D possibly corresponds to TRBD1 (6 bases). Here the CDR3 reads CSVGGPTGRDYGYTF. CDR3 nucleotide sequence: TGCAGCGTTGGGGGGCCCACAGGCCGCGACTATGGCTACACCTTC.